The 24 T cell receptor beta chains below come from one sample, sequenced in a study of prognosis after radiotherapy for stage I lung cancer. Genomic DNA served as the source from which two-round multiplex PCR generated TCR beta CDR3 amplicons. Round one of PCR was performed, and it used primers specific to each TRBV and TRBJ gene. Each CDR3 protein gets one entry after TCRdb re-called the multiplex PCR reads with MiXCR. The table has over 20,000 distinct CDR3 sequences, around 42% seen once. The source was PBMCs, collected before or after stereotactic body radiation therapy (not recorded which). These receptor sequences come from a donor of 50 years or more with non-small cell lung cancer.

The chain has TRBV27 and TRBJ2-2, with unresolved D. Trimming took off 3 bases at V and 2 bases at J, with 13 bases between the two ends. CDR3 size: 16 residues. Germline assignment: CDR1 MNHEY and CDR2 SMNVEV (reference sequence). The CDR3 here is CASSFSRELNTGELFF. The DNA for the CDR3 is TGTGCCAGCAGTTTTAGCCGTGAGCTTAACACCGGGGAGCTGTTTTTT.

In regard to this clonotype: At one end, the junction sequence differs from germline, possibly due to a read error. This chain joins TRBV7-6 and TRBJ2-1; no reliable D call. Germline values: CDR1 SGHVS, CDR2 FNYEAQ. This CDR3 has 15 amino acids. In DNA form, the CDR3 reads TGTGCCAGCAGCTTAGGGTCGAGCTCCTACAACGAGCAGTCCTTC. Its translation is CASSLGSSSYNEQSF.

With respect to this clonotype: A much larger clone differs from this one at a single base, so this may be a read error. The rearrangement joins TRBV20-1 to TRBJ2-1; 7 positions match TRBD2. The J segment lost 7 bases and the V segment lost 2 bases, leaving 11 bases of the junction unmatched. The CDR3 extends over 15 amino acids. Per germline, CDR1 DFQATT and CDR2 SNEGSKA (reference sequence). Written as DNA, the CDR3 is TGCAGTGCTAGACAGACCAGCGGGGTGGGGAATGAGCAGTTCTTC. It codes for CSARQTSGVGNEQFF.

The chain recombines TRBV12-3 or TRBV12-4 with TRBJ1-2; maybe TRBD1 (6 bases). The CDR3 sequence is 14 residues long. Trimming took 2 bases from V and 8 from J, leaving 15 bases between them. CDR3 protein: CASSLLSGAGGYTF. In DNA, the CDR3 is TGTGCCAGCAGTTTACTTTCGGGGGCGGGCGGCTACACCTTC.

The rearrangement links TRBV6-2 or TRBV6-3 to TRBJ2-5, with D perhaps given as TRBD1 or TRBD2 (6 bases each). Deletions cut 5 bases from V and 7 bases from J, with 8 bases between. The V gene's germline CDR1 is MNHEY and CDR2 SVGEGT. CDR3 size: 11 residues. Here the CDR3 reads CASSEGGTQYF. Here the CDR3 DNA reads TGTGCCAGCAGTGAGGGGGGGACCCAGTACTTC.

Comments on this clonotype: Possible read error: a much larger clone is one base away. The chain links TRBV20-1 to TRBJ1-1; D remains unclear. The CDR3 is made up of 14 amino acids. Germline values: CDR1 DFQATT, CDR2 SNEGSKA (reference sequence). Trimming left V 1 base short and J 1 base short, with 10 bases between. The CDR3: CSARVGAPNTEAFF. CDR3 DNA: TGCAGTGCTAGAGTGGGCGCCCCGAACACTGAAGCTTTCTTT.

V usage is TRBV18 and J usage is TRBJ2-5; perhaps TRBD2 as D (6 bases). CDR3 size: 17 residues. Trimming cost V 0 bases and J 1 base, with 15 bases left between them. Germline V lookup: CDR1 KGHSH, CDR2 LQKENI. The CDR3 protein is CASSPPGDSRLQETQYF. The CDR3 DNA reads TGTGCCAGCTCACCACCTGGGGACTCCAGGCTCCAAGAGACCCAGTACTTC.

In regard to this clonotype: One end of the junction is discordant with germline, which a read error may explain. This chain joins TRBV5-6 and TRBJ1-6; tentative D call: TRBD1 (5 bases). The CDR3 runs to 13 residues. Looked up from germline, CDR1 is SGHDT and CDR2 is YYEEEE. CDR3 sequence (DNA): TGTGCCAGCAGCTTGCGGGGGAATTCACCCCCCCACTTT. Encoded protein: CASSLRGNSPPHF.

This clonotype came up many times. The V call is TRBV24-1, the J call TRBJ2-7; 8 bases line up with TRBD1. The CDR3 is 14 residues long. Germline trimming cut 8 bases from V and 4 bases from J; bases unmatched to any gene: 9. The germline gives CDR1 KGHDR, CDR2 SFDVKD. The CDR3 is CATIPDRAWYEQYF. DNA for the CDR3: TGTGCCACCATCCCGGACAGGGCGTGGTACGAGCAGTACTTC.

This clonotype was observed many times. The gene calls are TRBV30 and TRBJ1-1; D is perhaps TRBD1 (6 bases). CDR1 GTSNPN and CDR2 SVGIG come from the germline V gene (reference sequence). CDR3 length: 14 amino acids. V gave up 4 bases and J gave up 11 bases, with 23 bases separating them. The CDR3 protein is CAWTYQGTSAGAFF. Written as DNA, the CDR3 is TGTGCCTGGACTTATCAGGGGACGAGCGCGGGTGCTTTCTTT.

This clonotype was counted many times. In DNA form, the CDR3 reads TGCGCCAGCAGCCAACCCGGACAGGGTCGGAATGAGCAGTTCTTC. Encoded protein: CASSQPGQGRNEQFF. The chain links TRBV4-1 to TRBJ2-1; 8 bases are shared with TRBD1. The CDR3 contains 15 residues. CDR1 and CDR2 (germline): MGHRA, YSYEKL. V shed 2 bases, J shed 7 bases, and the junction held 7 bases outside the gene matches.

As to this clonotype: A much larger clone lies a single base off, so this may be a read error. V usage is TRBV4-3 and J usage is TRBJ2-1; TRBD1 matches 10 bases. TRBJ2-5 matches the DNA end more closely, so the J call is doubtful. This CDR3 region has 16 residues. CDR1 and CDR2 from the germline V gene are LGHNA and YSLEER. CDR3 sequence: CASIQQVPGQGETQYF. The CDR3 DNA is TGCGCCAGCATCCAACAAGTACCGGGACAGGGGGAGACCCAGTACTTC.

Comments on this clonotype: The junction shows a germline mismatch at one end, possibly a read error. V usage is TRBV6-1 and J usage is TRBJ2-1; 8 nucleotides align to TRBD2. CDR1 is MNHNS and CDR2 is SASEGT in the germline V gene. CDR3 length equals 13 residues. The DNA of the CDR3 is TGTGCCAGCAGCTTTAATAGGGGACTAGGTAAGATCTTC. Protein sequence: CASSFNRGLGKIF.

The chain employs TRBV6-2 or TRBV6-3 and TRBJ2-2; 10 bases line up with TRBD2. In germline, CDR1 is MNHEY, CDR2 SVGEGT. Losses at the gene ends were 7 bases for V and 0 bases for J; bases not matched to a gene: 11. The CDR3 covers 18 residues. The CDR3 here is CASTYWIAGGTNTGELFF. The CDR3, as DNA: TGTGCCAGCACCTATTGGATAGCGGGGGGAACGAACACCGGGGAGCTGTTTTTT.

With regard to this clonotype: A much more abundant neighbour one base away suggests this may be a read error. The chain uses TRBV6-1 and TRBJ1-2, with D possibly TRBD1 on 5 matching bases. Trimming pared 7 bases from V and 0 bases from J, leaving 12 bases between. CDR3 length: 14 residues. Germline V gene data show CDR1 as MNHNS and CDR2 as SASEGT. CDR3 sequence (DNA): TGTGCCAGCATCCGGGACGGCGCTAACTATGGCTACACCTTC. Amino acids: CASIRDGANYGYTF.

Ten or more counts support this clonotype. The V call is TRBV10-2, the J call TRBJ2-3, with D unclear. This CDR3 has 12 residues. The V and J ends lost 3 bases and 6 bases respectively, with 7 bases between them. The germline gives CDR1 WSHSY, CDR2 SAAADI. CDR3 amino acids: CASSDSRDTQYF. The CDR3 nucleotides read TGCGCCAGCAGTGACTCACGGGATACGCAGTATTTT.

This clonotype was observed at least ten times. This rearrangement joins TRBV5-1 to TRBJ2-7; no clear D. The CDR3 consists of 14 residues. V was pared by 0 bases and J by 3 bases, with 10 bases between. The germline CDR1 and CDR2 sequences are SGHRS and YFSETQ. Here the CDR3 DNA reads TGCGCCAGCAGCTTGGGGGATGGGGTCTACGAGCAGTACTTC. Its protein is CASSLGDGVYEQYF.

This clonotype was recorded many times. V and J are TRBV5-7 and TRBJ2-1, with 14 bases lining up with TRBD2. TRBV5-7 falls under the ORF class, with uncertain function. J gave up 9 bases and V 0 bases, and 8 bases lay outside the gene matches. This CDR3 comprises 17 residues. CDR3 DNA: TGTGCCAGCAGCTTGGGAGCAGGGACTAGCGGGAGTAGTGAGCAGTTCTTC. The encoded protein is CASSLGAGTSGSSEQFF.

V is TRBV6-2 or TRBV6-3 and J is TRBJ2-1; the D gene is possibly TRBD2 (5 bases). The CDR3 extends over 18 amino acids. Germline loops: CDR1 MNHEY, CDR2 SVGEGT. Deletions cut 6 bases from V and 4 bases from J, with 25 bases between. The CDR3 loop is CASRYHQQAVVPYNEQFF. CDR3 coding DNA: TGTGCCAGCAGATACCACCAACAAGCGGTAGTGCCATACAATGAGCAGTTCTTC.

About this clonotype: One base away lies a much larger clone, so this may be a sequencing read error. DNA for the CDR3: TGCAGCGTTCCACCCGGAGGGGAGACCAAGTACTTC. Translation gives CSVPPGGETKYF. The V and J genes are TRBV29-1 and TRBJ2-5, with D perhaps TRBD2 (6 bases). Germline loops: CDR1 SQVTM, CDR2 ANQGSEA. The CDR3 length is 12 residues.

The J gene is TRBJ1-6, the V gene TRBV4-3, with D possibly being TRBD1 (6 bases). From germline, CDR1 is LGHNA and CDR2 YSLEER. V gave up 5 bases and J gave up 7 bases, with 15 bases separating them. CDR3 length: 15 amino acids. The CDR3 DNA is TGCGCCAGCAGCGTAAACGGACAGCAAAATTCACCCCTCCACTTT. Its protein is CASSVNGQQNSPLHF.

Here the CDR3 DNA reads TGTGCCAGCAGCTTAAGGGGGGGAAAGCAGTACTTC. It codes for CASSLRGGKQYF. This sequence joins TRBV7-2 and TRBJ2-7, with TRBD2 as a possible D gene (7 bases). The CDR3 is 12 amino acids. Germline CDR1 SGHTA, CDR2 FQGNSA. V gave up 2 bases and J gave up 8 bases, with 10 bases separating them.

Points on this clonotype: One base separates it from a far larger clone, so it is likely a read error. The V call is TRBV20-1, the J call TRBJ2-5; 11 bases line up with TRBD2. CDR3 length equals 16 residues. CDR1 DFQATT and CDR2 SNEGSKA come from the germline V gene (reference sequence). The CDR3 reads CSASPTASGRYNEKFF. CDR3 DNA: TGCAGTGCTAGTCCCACGGCTAGCGGGAGGTACAATGAGAAGTTCTTC.

This clonotype showed up many times. This chain joins TRBV7-8 and TRBJ2-7; 11 nucleotides line up with TRBD2. V shed 4 bases and J 4 bases; nucleotides not matched to a gene: 15. The CDR3 contains 18 residues. Germline V gene sequence: CDR1 SGHVS, CDR2 FQNEAQ. The CDR3 spells CASSSIWGSGRAGYEQYF. CDR3 coding DNA: TGTGCCAGCAGCTCCATTTGGGGTAGCGGGAGGGCGGGATACGAGCAGTACTTC.